This entry features one T cell receptor beta chain sequence. Antigen specificity is unknown. This sample is part of a study of cytomegalovirus exposure and HLA in healthy donors. Study-wide background: The study's early data release held tens of millions of unique TCRs from HLA-typed donors.

Donors consisted of healthy bone marrow donors. The primer mix had 60 Vbeta and 13 Jbeta primers. Clones were sequenced by immunoSEQ multiplex PCR, and TCRdb holds only the in-frame ones, with some missing. The sample lists 40,000 to 55,000 clones; 73% were seen once. V lost 2 bases, J lost 2 bases, and 8 bases stayed unmatched. Per the germline V gene, CDR1 is SGHTA and CDR2 is FQGNSA. The CDR3 has 16 residues. Study findings and constraints: TCR beta V- and J-gene trimming, according to a later analysis, was linked to a missense DCLRE1C variant. The number of N-insertions in an Asian-associated ancestry cluster was reportedly below the approximately 690-donor mean in a later analysis.

This TCR came from a man aged 18 to 30 in good health and CMV-seronegative. Sequencing was performed on PBMCs. The V call is TRBV7-2, the J call TRBJ2-7; 8 nucleotides agree with TRBD1. The DNA of the CDR3 is TGTGCCAGCAGCTTACAGGGGGCGAGTGAAACCTACGAGCAGTACTTC. Residues: CASSLQGASETYEQYF.